This T cell receptor (beta chain) was captured by sequencing in a study of patients and donors after allogeneic stem cell transplantation. In germline, CDR1 is SEHNR, CDR2 FQNEAQ (reference sequence). The V gene end was trimmed by 5 bases and the J gene end by 2 bases; junction bases not matched to a gene: 15. The CDR3 runs to 19 residues. TCRdb re-analysed the RT-PCR reads in MiXCR, keeping a single row per CDR3 protein. The repertoire includes 160,000 or so distinct CDR3 sequences, 24% of them detected once, and more than 25% sits in the top ten. This clonotype came up a few times. This TCR came from a human donor who was either an allogeneic HSCT recipient or a stem cell or donor lymphocyte infusion donor (not recorded which). It is not recorded whose cells these are; they may come from a transplant donor. This rearrangement joins TRBV7-9 to TRBJ1-5, with 10 bases matching TRBD1. Sequencing was performed on blood, either unsorted or a sorted T cell fraction (not recorded which). DNA for the CDR3: TGTGCCAGCAGCCGGGGGGCCCAAGGGACAGGGGCTGGCAATCAGCCCCAGCATTTT. Its translation: CASSRGAQGTGAGNQPQHF.